This T cell receptor beta chain was captured in a study of T cell repertoires in cytomegalovirus infection. TCRdb reprocessed the reads with MiXCR, giving one entry per CDR3 protein. In the table there are hundreds of thousands of distinct CDR3 sequences, around 31% of which are singletons. The V gene's germline CDR1 is LGHNA and CDR2 YSLEER. The CDR3 runs 14 residues. V lost 1 base and J 5 bases, leaving 10 bases between the germline ends. This clonotype was picked up a small number of times. The antigen is not known. This sample comprised cultured PBMCs, obtained from culture after CMV antigen stimulation. The gene calls are TRBV4-3 and TRBJ2-3; D unclear. The receptor's source is a human donor in good health (CMV status not recorded). Some clones in this sample may be carry-over from other donors' samples. The DNA of the CDR3 is TGCGCCAGCAGCCAAGGAAGCCAGCGAGATACGCAGTATTTT. It yields the protein CASSQGSQRDTQYF.